Below, 31 T cell receptor beta chains from the same sample are listed, as sequenced in a study of CD8+ T cells in alopecia areata. Sequencing relied on a cDNA template that was reverse transcribed from extracted RNA. Only in-frame clones appear in the TCRdb table, and some are missing; sequencing was by immunoSEQ multiplex PCR. The top ten hold about 12% of the sample, which has over 100,000 clones, under 60% seen once. Sample treatment: oral pan-JAK inhibitor, 5-10 mg twice daily. The material was CD8+ T cells sorted from blood, obtained at week 24, from a patient treated with tofacitinib. The receptor set was obtained from a human donor with alopecia areata.

The CDR3 loop is CASSLDRGGTEAFF. The CDR3 DNA reads as TGTGCCAGCAGCTTAGACAGGGGTGGGACTGAAGCTTTCTTT. This rearrangement joins TRBV11-2 to TRBJ1-1; D is perhaps TRBD1 (6 bases). This CDR3 is built from 14 residues. Trimming stripped 0 bases from V and 5 bases from J, with 10 bases between. CDR1 SGHAT and CDR2 FQNNGV come from the germline V gene.

J is TRBJ2-6 and V is TRBV6-1, with D possibly matching TRBD1 (6 bases). The CDR3 runs to 15 residues. V lost 1 base to trimming and J lost 2 bases, with 6 bases between them. Germline lookup yields CDR1 MNHNS and CDR2 SASEGT. CDR3 amino acids: CASSEEGAGANVLTF. The CDR3 DNA reads as TGTGCCAGCAGTGAAGAGGGGGCTGGGGCCAACGTCCTGACTTTC.

This clone was observed a few times. The rearrangement links TRBV29-1 to TRBJ1-2; D is perhaps TRBD1 (6 bases). V lost 3 bases and J lost 7, with 12 bases in between. The CDR3 totals 12 residues. CDR1 and CDR2 from the germline V gene are SQVTM and ANQGSEA. The CDR3 DNA reads TGCAGCGTTGAGATAGGGGGTTCTGGCTACACCTTC. This gives the protein CSVEIGGSGYTF.

As regards this clone: The sample has other DNA sequences that encode this CDR3 too. The chain couples TRBV6-5 to TRBJ2-7, with a weak D call TRBD1 (5 bases). The CDR3 loop spans 13 amino acids. Germline V gives CDR1 MNHEY, CDR2 SVGAGI. The V and J ends lost 2 bases and 2 bases respectively, with 7 bases between them. The CDR3 DNA sequence: TGTGCCAGCAGTTACGACAGAACCTACGAGCAGTACTTC. Translating it yields CASSYDRTYEQYF.

The chain combines TRBV5-6 with TRBJ2-7; a possible D gene is TRBD1 (5 bases). Germline V lookup: CDR1 SGHDT, CDR2 YYEEEE. The V end lost 0 bases, the J end lost 2 bases, and 6 bases lay between the germline ends. The CDR3 is made up of 13 amino acids. Here the CDR3 DNA reads TGTGCCAGCAGCTTGGCCAGGGCCTACGAGCAGTACTTC. This translates into CASSLARAYEQYF.

This clone came up a few times. The chain is built from TRBV9 and TRBJ2-3, with TRBD2 matching 7 bases. Germline CDR1 is SGDLS and CDR2 is YYNGEE. This CDR3 region has 17 residues. With 0 bases clipped from V and 2 bases from J, the junction kept 9 bases outside the gene matches. As DNA, the CDR3 is TGTGCCAGCAGCGTAGCTACGGCTAGCGGTGACACAGATACGCAGTATTTT. It specifies CASSVATASGDTDTQYF.

This chain uses TRBV5-6 with TRBJ2-1, with D unclear. CDR1 and CDR2 from the germline V gene are SGHDT and YYEEEE. This CDR3 is 14 amino acids long. With 0 bases removed from V and 2 bases from J, the gap between germline ends came to 6 bases. The CDR3 reads CASSLVRAYNEQFF. CDR3 nucleotides: TGTGCCAGCAGCTTGGTACGGGCCTACAATGAGCAGTTCTTC.

The genes are TRBV30 and TRBJ1-5, with D possibly TRBD1 on 6 matching bases. V lost 2 bases to trimming and J lost 4 bases, with 15 bases between them. The CDR3 consists of 15 residues. Germline V gene data show CDR1 as GTSNPN and CDR2 as SVGIG (reference sequence). CDR3 nucleotides: TGTGCCTGGAGTCGGGGGGCAGTCAGGAATCAGCCCCAGCATTTT. It translates to CAWSRGAVRNQPQHF. Full variable domain (missing parts from reference TRBV30 and TRBJ1-5): SQTIHQWPATLVQPVGSPLSLECTVEGTSNPNLYWYRQAAGRGLQLLFYSVGIGQISSEVPQNLSASRPQDRQFILSSKKLLLSDSGFYLCAWSRGAVRNQPQHFGDGTRLSIL.

This clone was recorded only once. This chain joins TRBV11-2 and TRBJ2-1; D is uncertain. Germline lookup yields CDR1 SGHAT and CDR2 FQNNGV. Deletions cut 0 bases from V and 4 bases from J, with 10 bases between. The CDR3 extends over 15 amino acids. The CDR3 region has the DNA TGTGCCAGCAGCTTAGAGGGCAGCCAATACAATGAGCAGTTCTTC. Protein: CASSLEGSQYNEQFF. Full variable domain (remainder filled in from reference TRBV11-2 and TRBJ2-1): EAGVAQSPRYKIIEKRQSVAFWCNPISGHATLYWYQQILGQGPKLLIQFQNNGVVDDSQLPKDRFSAERLKGVDSTLKIQPAKLEDSAVYLCASSLEGSQYNEQFFGPGTRLTVL.

The CDR3 DNA reads as TGTGCCAGCAGCCAGGGAGTGCGCAATCAGCCCCAGCATTTT. As protein: CASSQGVRNQPQHF. The V call is TRBV5-6, the J call TRBJ1-5; perhaps TRBD1 as D (5 bases). Germline values: CDR1 SGHDT, CDR2 YYEEEE. The V gene lost 4 bases and the J gene lost 2 bases, with 10 bases spanning the gap. CDR3 length equals 14 residues.

The rearrangement uses TRBV29-1 and TRBJ2-1; maybe TRBD1 (6 bases). The V end lost 2 bases, the J end lost 10 bases, and 12 bases lay between the germline ends. Germline lookup yields CDR1 SQVTM and CDR2 ANQGSEA. This CDR3 contains 12 residues. As DNA, the CDR3 is TGCAGCGTTGAAATTGGGGGCGGGGAGCAGTTCTTC. Translating gives CSVEIGGGEQFF.

The chain uses TRBV4-1 and TRBJ2-7, with D hard to call. Germline V lookup: CDR1 MGHRA, CDR2 YSYEKL. Trimming cost V 10 bases and J 3 bases, with 10 bases left between them. The CDR3 loop spans 11 amino acids. CDR3 bases: TGCGCCACCACAACAGACTACGAGCAGTACTTC. This codes for CATTTDYEQYF.

This rearrangement joins TRBV27 to TRBJ2-7; the D is unclear. Germline loops: CDR1 MNHEY, CDR2 SMNVEV (reference sequence). The ends were cut back, 2 bases at V and 3 bases at J, with 8 bases in the middle. This CDR3 is built from 13 residues. The CDR3, as DNA: TGTGCCAGCAGTTTAACGGGCGTCTACGAGCAGTACTTC. This translates into CASSLTGVYEQYF.

This clone was detected only a few times. The chain has TRBV6-6 and TRBJ2-5; 8 bases fit TRBD1. Trimming at V came to 7 bases and at J to 0 bases, leaving 4 bases not matched to a gene. CDR1 and CDR2 from the germline V gene are MNHNY and SVGAGI (reference sequence). The CDR3 length is 14 residues. The CDR3 DNA sequence: TGTGCCAGCACCGACAGGGGTCACCAAGAGACCCAGTACTTC. Its protein product is CASTDRGHQETQYF.

This clone has a single count. The rearrangement uses TRBV7-9 and TRBJ2-7; D may be TRBD1 or TRBD2 (5 bases each). The CDR3 contains 14 residues. Trimming took 5 bases from V and 5 from J, leaving 16 bases between them. Germline V lookup: CDR1 SEHNR, CDR2 FQNEAQ (reference sequence). The chain's CDR3 is CASSPRAELDEQYF. The CDR3, as DNA: TGTGCCAGCAGCCCCAGGGCAGAACTAGACGAGCAGTACTTC.

CDR3 in amino acids: CASSLGTADVGFF. In DNA, the CDR3 is TGTGCCAGCAGCTTAGGGACAGCGGATGTTGGTTTCTTT. The rearrangement uses TRBV7-9 and TRBJ1-1, with D maybe TRBD1 (6 bases). The V gene lost 1 base and the J gene lost 13 bases, with 16 bases spanning the gap. The CDR3 has 13 amino acids. CDR1 SEHNR and CDR2 FQNEAQ come from the germline V gene (reference sequence). Filled out from reference TRBV7-9 and TRBJ1-1, the complete variable domain reads DTGVSQNPRHKITKRGQNVTFRCDPISEHNRLYWYRQTLGQGPEFLTYFQNEAQLEKSRLLSDRFSAERPKGSFSTLEIQRTEQGDSAMYLCASSLGTADVGFFGQGTRLTVV.

This clone was picked up a small number of times. The chain carries TRBV7-9 and TRBJ2-7, with TRBD1 as a possible D gene (5 bases). Trimming left V 3 bases short and J 3 bases short, with 9 bases between. The V gene's germline CDR1 is SEHNR and CDR2 FQNEAQ (reference sequence). CDR3 size: 13 residues. The CDR3 DNA is TGTGCCAGCAGCTTTGCCAGGGACTACGAGCAGTACTTC. This gives the protein CASSFARDYEQYF.

The gene calls are TRBV16 and TRBJ2-7; the D gene is possibly TRBD2 (6 bases). The V and J ends lost 1 base and 6 bases respectively, with 16 bases between them. The CDR3 has 15 residues. Per the germline V gene, CDR1 is KGHSY and CDR2 is FQNENV. This chain's CDR3 is CASSQLGGRSSEQYF. The CDR3 DNA follows: TGTGCCAGCAGCCAATTGGGAGGTAGATCGTCCGAGCAGTACTTC.

This chain joins TRBV19 and TRBJ2-7; TRBD1 agrees at 8 bases. Germline CDR1 is LNHDA and CDR2 is SQIVND (reference sequence). The V segment lost 5 bases and the J segment 5 bases; nucleotides outside the gene matches: 8. CDR3 length: 14 residues. The CDR3 here is CASSSRQGTNEQYF. In DNA form, the CDR3 reads TGTGCCAGTAGTTCCCGACAGGGGACCAACGAGCAGTACTTC.

This clone was seen a few times. V is TRBV6-1 and J is TRBJ2-5, with 8 nucleotides matching TRBD1. The CDR3 runs to 14 residues. Germline V gene sequence: CDR1 MNHNS, CDR2 SASEGT. The V and J ends lost 7 bases and 5 bases, in that order; junction bases with no gene match: 9. In DNA form, the CDR3 reads TGTGCCAGCATGAGGACAGGGCTAAAGGAGACCCAGTACTTC. It codes for CASMRTGLKETQYF.

The chain is built from TRBV4-1 and TRBJ1-1; D possibly corresponds to TRBD1 (5 bases). The germline V gene encodes CDR1 MGHRA and CDR2 YSYEKL. The CDR3 consists of 14 residues. Trimming pared 1 base from V and 3 bases from J, leaving 9 bases between. CDR3 amino acids: CASSQVGVDTEAFF. The DNA of the CDR3 is TGCGCCAGCAGCCAAGTAGGGGTGGACACTGAAGCTTTCTTT.

The chain has TRBV7-8 and TRBJ2-7; D tentatively fits TRBD1 or TRBD2 (6 bases each). The germline V gene has CDR1 SGHVS and CDR2 FQNEAQ. The CDR3 covers 14 residues. Trimming took off 4 bases at V and 0 bases at J, with 10 bases between the two ends. The CDR3 spells CASSSWGASYEQYF. The CDR3 nucleotides are TGTGCCAGCAGCTCTTGGGGGGCCTCCTACGAGCAGTACTTC.

The chain couples TRBV7-9 to TRBJ1-1; no clear D. Germline assignment: CDR1 SEHNR and CDR2 FQNEAQ (reference sequence). With 7 bases removed from V and 5 bases from J, the gap between germline ends came to 14 bases. This CDR3 contains 13 residues. This chain's CDR3 is CASIMGTGTEAFF. The CDR3 DNA follows: TGTGCCAGCATCATGGGCACGGGAACTGAAGCTTTCTTT.

Here the CDR3 DNA reads TGCAGCGTTGAAGGGGGATCCCACTACGAGCAGTACTTC. Its translation is CSVEGGSHYEQYF. V and J are TRBV29-1 and TRBJ2-7; D is unclear. The germline V gene encodes CDR1 SQVTM and CDR2 ANQGSEA. This CDR3 has 13 residues. Trimming stripped 1 base from V and 3 bases from J, with 10 bases between.

This clone has only one observation. The chain is built from TRBV5-1 and TRBJ1-6, with TRBD1 matching over 12 bases. The CDR3 spans 19 residues. The germline gives CDR1 SGHRS, CDR2 YFSETQ. The V and J ends lost 1 base and 9 bases, in that order; junction bases with no gene match: 14. The CDR3 spells CASSLRWDRGPSRISPLHF. The CDR3 DNA sequence: TGCGCCAGCAGCTTGCGCTGGGACAGGGGGCCCTCGCGGATTTCACCCCTCCACTTT.

This clone was counted only a few times. This rearrangement joins TRBV7-8 to TRBJ1-3; D might be TRBD1 (6 bases). Trimming stripped 5 bases from V and 0 bases from J, with 14 bases between. Germline V CDR1 and CDR2: SGHVS, FQNEAQ. The CDR3 covers 16 residues. CDR3 coding DNA: TGTGCCAGCAGCCCAATCACAGGGAGCTCTGGAAACACCATATATTTT. Protein sequence: CASSPITGSSGNTIYF.

The chain is built from TRBV4-1 and TRBJ2-7, with 9 bases matching TRBD1. The germline gives CDR1 MGHRA, CDR2 YSYEKL. The length of the CDR3 is 15 residues. The J segment lost 3 bases and the V segment lost 0 bases, leaving 3 bases of the junction unmatched. CDR3 bases: TGCGCCAGCAGCCAAGAAGAGACAGGGGGCTACGAGCAGTACTTC. It codes for CASSQEETGGYEQYF.

The chain couples TRBV11-2 to TRBJ2-1; D may be TRBD2 (7 bases). V lost 4 bases and J lost 4, with 17 bases in between. The CDR3 extends over 16 amino acids. Germline CDR1 is SGHAT and CDR2 is FQNNGV. This chain's CDR3 is CASSSADSGAYNEQFF. The CDR3 coding sequence is TGTGCCAGCAGCTCGGCGGACAGCGGGGCTTACAATGAGCAGTTCTTC.

This clone was seen more than once but under ten times. J is TRBJ2-7 and V is TRBV6-1; TRBD2 aligns across 13 bases. The CDR3 has 17 residues. Germline assignment: CDR1 MNHNS and CDR2 SASEGT. V shed 2 bases and J 0 bases; nucleotides not matched to a gene: 4. The CDR3 DNA sequence: TGTGCCAGCAGTGAACCGGGACTAGCGGGGAGCTCCTACGAGCAGTACTTC. Translation gives CASSEPGLAGSSYEQYF.

The chain has TRBV9 and TRBJ2-7; D unclear. Germline assignment: CDR1 SGDLS and CDR2 YYNGEE. The CDR3 is 15 amino acids. Trimming removed 1 base at V and 5 bases at J, with 16 bases between. This CDR3 reads CASSVREGPLNEQYF. For the CDR3, the DNA is TGTGCCAGCAGCGTAAGGGAAGGCCCCCTAAACGAGCAGTACTTC.

The rearrangement joins TRBV6-4 to TRBJ2-7; TRBD1 matches at 9 bases. CDR1 and CDR2 (germline): MRHNA, SNTAGT. This CDR3 has 15 residues. Germline trimming cut 3 bases from V and 6 bases from J; bases unmatched to any gene: 9. This CDR3 is CASSESVGQGGEQYF. In DNA form, the CDR3 reads TGTGCCAGCAGTGAATCTGTGGGACAGGGAGGCGAGCAGTACTTC.